What follows are 13 T cell receptor beta chains derived from one specimen sequenced in a study of OX40 agonist ivuxolimab in advanced cancers. Libraries were made using the immunoSEQ multiplex PCR assay. Not all clones reach the TCRdb copy of this immuneACCESS table, which keeps in-frame sequences only. Checked studies attribute under half of the gap to unresolved V genes and leave the rest unexplained. The sample records around 31,000 clones, around 90% of which are singletons. In total, the top ten clones hold 45% to 65% of the sample. Sequenced here: CD4+ or CD8+ T cells sorted from blood, sampled in a trial of the OX40 agonist ivuxolimab. These receptors were obtained from an adult with an advanced solid tumor such as melanoma, head and neck, liver or kidney cancer.

The chain is built from TRBV30 and TRBJ2-5; D not certain. This CDR3 is built from 13 residues. CDR1 is GTSNPN, CDR2 SVGIG, per germline (reference sequence). V was pared by 4 bases and J by 4 bases, with 13 bases between. In DNA form, the CDR3 reads TGTGCCTGGATACCCTTGATGGGAGAGACCCAGTACTTC. Translation gives CAWIPLMGETQYF.

The rearrangement links TRBV28 to TRBJ2-3, with D hard to call. The V end lost 3 bases, the J end lost 3 bases, and 16 bases lay between the germline ends. The CDR3 has 16 amino acids. Germline CDR1 is MDHEN and CDR2 is SYDVKM. CDR3 sequence: CASSLTMAVATDTQYF. CDR3 DNA sequence: TGTGCCAGCAGTTTGACAATGGCTGTGGCGACAGATACGCAGTATTTT.

The V and J genes are TRBV4-1 and TRBJ1-6; D gene ambiguous. This CDR3 has 15 amino acids. V lost 2 bases to trimming and J lost 10 bases, with 15 bases between them. From germline, CDR1 is MGHRA and CDR2 YSYEKL. The CDR3 loop is CASSQQEGLGSPLHF. The DNA for the CDR3 is TGCGCCAGCAGCCAACAAGAGGGTCTCGGCTCACCCCTCCACTTT.

The chain carries TRBV11-2 and TRBJ2-7; the D gene is possibly TRBD2 (6 bases). Germline CDR1 is SGHAT and CDR2 is FQNNGV. The CDR3 contains 18 residues. V was shortened by 6 bases and J by 0 bases, with 24 bases between the two germline ends. The CDR3, as DNA: TGTGCCAGCAGTCCGGTCCCATTGGGACTTCGGGCCTCCTACGAGCAGTACTTC. Protein sequence: CASSPVPLGLRASYEQYF. Drawing the rest from reference TRBV11-2 and TRBJ2-7, the complete variable domain is EAGVAQSPRYKIIEKRQSVAFWCNPISGHATLYWYQQILGQGPKLLIQFQNNGVVDDSQLPKDRFSAERLKGVDSTLKIQPAKLEDSAVYLCASSPVPLGLRASYEQYFGPGTRLTVT.

The chain joins TRBV5-1 to TRBJ2-2; a possible D gene is TRBD2 (6 bases). The CDR3 covers 13 residues. Germline values: CDR1 SGHRS, CDR2 YFSETQ. Trimming removed 10 bases from V and 5 bases from J, with 15 bases in between. The CDR3 sequence: CASSEEGTGELFF. The DNA for the CDR3 is TGCGCCTCCTCAGAGGAGGGGACCGGGGAGCTGTTTTTT.

The chain links TRBV10-1 to TRBJ2-6; no reliable D call. The CDR3 spans 17 residues. Between the trimmed V and J ends, which lost 5 bases and 5 bases, there was a span of 19 bases. Germline lookup yields CDR1 WNHNN and CDR2 SYGVQD (reference sequence). DNA for the CDR3: TGCGCCAGCAGTACTGCGATCGCACAAAGTCGGGCCAACGTCCTGACTTTC. Translated: CASSTAIAQSRANVLTF.

In DNA form, the CDR3 reads TGTGCCAGCAGCTCTAGGACAGGGGGCATTTCGGACACTGAAGCTTTCTTT. Translated, it gives CASSSRTGGISDTEAFF. The chain employs TRBV5-5 and TRBJ1-1, with 11 bases identical to TRBD1. In germline, CDR1 is SGHKS, CDR2 YYEKEE (reference sequence). The junction had 10 bases not matched to a gene; V was cut back by 3 bases and J by 3 bases. The CDR3 spans 17 residues.

CDR3 nucleotides: TGTGCCAGCAGCTCTTATAGCGGGGGGCCAGAGACCCAGTACTTC. This sequence encodes CASSSYSGGPETQYF. The rearrangement joins TRBV11-3 to TRBJ2-5; 10 positions match TRBD2. Germline CDR1 reads SGHNT; CDR2 reads YENEEA. V was clipped by 4 bases and J by 4 bases; unmatched bases: 6. The CDR3 is 15 residues long.

The J gene is TRBJ1-2, the V gene TRBV6-5, with D possibly matching TRBD1 (5 bases). CDR3 length: 12 amino acids. V lost 2 bases to trimming and J lost 8 bases, with 9 bases between them. The germline CDR1 and CDR2 sequences are MNHEY and SVGAGI. DNA for the CDR3: TGTGCCAGCAGTTACGGGGCGGAAGGCTACACCTTC. It encodes CASSYGAEGYTF.

The chain couples TRBV4-1 to TRBJ1-3; D is perhaps TRBD1 (5 bases). CDR1 is MGHRA, CDR2 YSYEKL, per germline. This CDR3 spans 17 amino acids. Deletions cut 1 base from V and 2 bases from J, with 15 bases between. The CDR3 nucleotides are TGCGCCAGCAGCCAAGGTTTTAAACCGGGGCCTGGAAACACCATATATTTT. It codes for CASSQGFKPGPGNTIYF.

The chain uses TRBV28 and TRBJ2-6; D not certain. The V end was cut by 6 bases, the J end by 1 base, with 7 bases between. Germline CDR1 is MDHEN and CDR2 is SYDVKM. The CDR3 is 14 residues long. The chain's CDR3 is CASRTESGANVLTF. Written as DNA, the CDR3 is TGTGCCAGCAGGACTGAATCTGGGGCCAACGTCCTGACTTTC.

The chain is built from TRBV6-5 and TRBJ2-5; tentatively, D is TRBD1 (6 bases). The CDR3 has 14 amino acids. The V end was cut by 6 bases, the J end by 1 base, with 12 bases between. In germline, CDR1 is MNHEY, CDR2 SVGAGI. The CDR3 nucleotides read TGTGCCAGCAGCCCCTGGACAGTCCAAGAGACCCAGTACTTC. It encodes CASSPWTVQETQYF.

Notes on this clone: Different DNA sequences within this sample yield the same CDR3. The chain is built from TRBV27 and TRBJ2-3; TRBD2 agrees at 9 bases. CDR1 is MNHEY, CDR2 SMNVEV, per germline (reference sequence). The CDR3 runs to 16 residues. Germline trimming cut 0 bases from V and 1 base from J; bases unmatched to any gene: 2. CDR3 sequence: CASSLSPSGGTDTQYF. CDR3 DNA: TGTGCCAGCAGTTTATCGCCTAGCGGGGGCACAGATACGCAGTATTTT.